These 23 T cell receptor beta chains originate from one sample sequenced in a study of blood T cell repertoires in COVID-19. TCRdb keeps only in-frame clones here, not all; method: immunoSEQ multiplex PCR. The top ten clones hold 15% to 20% of a sample with some 120,000 clones, around 89% of them seen once. The material sequenced was peripheral blood. The source is a human donor with acute or convalescent COVID-19. The donor label of this sample is uncertain.

About this clone itself: Distinct nucleotide sequences in the sample also encode this CDR3. This chain uses TRBV3-1 (or the pseudogene TRBV3-2) with TRBJ1-3; D is unresolved. The CDR3 is 12 amino acids. Germline assignment: CDR1 LGHDT and CDR2 YNNKEL (reference sequence). V lost 2 bases, J lost 4 bases, and 3 bases lay in between. CDR3 nucleotides: TGTGCCAGCAGCCAACAGGGAAACACCATATATTTT. It translates to CASSQQGNTIYF.

The chain is built from TRBV7-8 and TRBJ1-5, with 9 bases aligning to TRBD1. After removal of 4 bases from V and 6 bases from J, the junction contained 7 bases not matched to a gene. The CDR3 is made up of 15 amino acids. The germline V gene has CDR1 SGHVS and CDR2 FQNEAQ. The CDR3 DNA follows: TGTGCCAGCAGCTCCTGGGGACAGGGTTTTCAGCCCCAGCATTTT. Translation gives CASSSWGQGFQPQHF.

The chain recombines TRBV6-1 with TRBJ2-5, with TRBD1 matching over 7 bases. The germline gives CDR1 MNHNS, CDR2 SASEGT. The V segment lost 5 bases and the J segment 3 bases; nucleotides outside the gene matches: 3. The CDR3 runs 13 residues. The CDR3 DNA is TGTGCCAGCAGTCAACAGGGGAAAGAGACCCAGTACTTC. Protein: CASSQQGKETQYF.

The chain uses TRBV7-2 and TRBJ2-1, with TRBD2 matching over 10 bases. The CDR3 is made up of 16 amino acids. Trimming took 4 bases from V and 1 from J; bases not matched to a gene: 4. Looked up from germline, CDR1 is SGHTA and CDR2 is FQGNSA. CDR3 protein: CASSSNSGGSYNEQFF. CDR3 coding DNA: TGTGCCAGCAGCTCAAATAGCGGGGGGTCCTACAATGAGCAGTTCTTC.

The CDR3 DNA sequence: TGTGCCAGCAGTAACCAGGGGCTACCTACGTATACGCAGTATTTT. Protein: CASSNQGLPTYTQYF. This rearrangement joins TRBV6-2 or TRBV6-3 to TRBJ2-3, with a tentative D call TRBD1 (6 bases). The germline gives CDR1 MNHEY, CDR2 SVGEGT. This CDR3 spans 15 amino acids. V was pared by 5 bases and J by 7 bases, with 19 bases between.

This rearrangement joins TRBV7-9 to TRBJ1-2; D remains unclear. The CDR3 consists of 14 residues. The ends were cut back, 0 bases at V and 4 bases at J, with 9 bases in the middle. In germline, CDR1 is SEHNR, CDR2 FQNEAQ (reference sequence). This CDR3 reads CASSLAVAGYGYTF. The CDR3 DNA reads as TGTGCCAGCAGCTTAGCGGTGGCAGGCTATGGCTACACCTTC.

This clone was counted once. The genes are TRBV5-6 and TRBJ2-7; the D is unclear. Trimming took off 4 bases at V and 0 bases at J, with 5 bases between the two ends. CDR3 length: 12 amino acids. Per germline, CDR1 SGHDT and CDR2 YYEEEE. CDR3 sequence: CASSRVSYEQYF. CDR3 nucleotide sequence: TGTGCCAGCAGCCGAGTCTCCTACGAGCAGTACTTC.

V is TRBV7-2 and J is TRBJ1-2; the D gene is possibly TRBD1 (5 bases). Looked up from germline, CDR1 is SGHTA and CDR2 is FQGNSA. The CDR3 sequence is 15 residues long. Trimming removed 5 bases from V and 2 bases from J, with 15 bases in between. CDR3 in DNA: TGTGCCAGCAGCACGATCCCAGGGATGAACTATGGCTACACCTTC. It encodes CASSTIPGMNYGYTF.

The chain couples TRBV18 to TRBJ1-4, with D perhaps TRBD1 (5 bases). With 5 bases removed from V and 4 bases from J, the gap between germline ends came to 11 bases. The CDR3 runs 14 residues. Per germline, CDR1 KGHSH and CDR2 LQKENI. The DNA for the CDR3 is TGTGCCAGCTCATCCGACAGTATTAATGAAAAACTGTTTTTT. It yields the protein CASSSDSINEKLFF.

The genes are TRBV2 and TRBJ1-6; D gene uncertain. Trimming shortened V by 4 bases and J by 6 bases, and 10 bases separated the two germline ends. This CDR3 spans 14 amino acids. Per germline, CDR1 SNHLY and CDR2 FYNNEI. The CDR3, as DNA: TGTGCCAGCAGTGGTAGAGGAGGTAATTCACCCCTCCACTTT. It encodes CASSGRGGNSPLHF.

The chain is built from TRBV6-5 and TRBJ1-2; D gene ambiguous. In germline, CDR1 is MNHEY, CDR2 SVGAGI. The length of the CDR3 is 13 residues. V lost 2 bases and J 8 bases, leaving 12 bases between the germline ends. CDR3 bases: TGTGCCAGCAGTTACACCCCGTCGCGGGGCTACACCTTC. It encodes CASSYTPSRGYTF.

V is TRBV14 and J is TRBJ2-6, with no clear D. V lost 0 bases and J 5 bases, leaving 8 bases between the germline ends. The CDR3 length is 15 residues. Germline V gives CDR1 SGHDN, CDR2 FVKESK. The CDR3 protein is CASSQDTKRANVLTF. CDR3 DNA: TGTGCCAGCAGCCAAGATACGAAGCGGGCCAACGTCCTGACTTTC.

This rearrangement joins TRBV10-2 to TRBJ2-7, with D possibly matching TRBD2 (5 bases). CDR3 length equals 14 residues. CDR1 and CDR2 (germline): WSHSY, SAAADI. V was pared by 5 bases and J by 1 base, with 12 bases between. The CDR3 spells CASSPRTGSYEQYF. CDR3 DNA: TGCGCCAGCAGTCCACGGACGGGATCCTACGAGCAGTACTTC.

This chain links TRBV9 with TRBJ1-3; D perhaps matches TRBD1 (5 bases). The germline V gene encodes CDR1 SGDLS and CDR2 YYNGEE. The V end lost 4 bases, the J end lost 0 bases, and 11 bases lay between the germline ends. The CDR3 spans 15 residues. The CDR3 DNA is TGTGCCAGCAGCCCCGGGGGTCCCTCTGGAAACACCATATATTTT. Protein product: CASSPGGPSGNTIYF.

The rearrangement uses TRBV28 and TRBJ1-2, with D tentatively TRBD1 (6 bases). This CDR3 is built from 14 residues. Between the trimmed V and J ends, which lost 4 bases and 8 bases, there was a span of 17 bases. Germline assignment: CDR1 MDHEN and CDR2 SYDVKM. CDR3 bases: TGTGCCAGCAGTTCTGCACAGGGTAGTTGGGGCTACACCTTC. Its translation is CASSSAQGSWGYTF.

In this sample, this clone turned up once. CDR3 in DNA: TGTGCCACCAGCCGGGATGGGGAGCTGTTTTTT. Amino acids: CATSRDGELFF. The V gene is TRBV24-1, the J gene TRBJ2-2, with a possible D match to TRBD2 (5 bases). The CDR3 is 11 residues long. Germline V gene data show CDR1 as KGHDR and CDR2 as SFDVKD. V lost 7 bases and J lost 8, with 7 bases in between.

The gene calls are TRBV5-1 and TRBJ1-4, with TRBD1 as a possible D gene (6 bases). Trimming took off 4 bases at V and 8 bases at J, with 15 bases between the two ends. From germline, CDR1 is SGHRS and CDR2 YFSETQ. This CDR3 region has 14 residues. In DNA, the CDR3 is TGCGCCAGCAGCCGGACCTACAGGGACGAAAAACTGTTTTTT. It is translated as CASSRTYRDEKLFF.

This chain links TRBV4-3 with TRBJ1-6; TRBD1 matches at 7 bases. V lost 5 bases and J lost 7; bases outside the gene matches: 8. This CDR3 is 15 amino acids long. The germline gives CDR1 LGHNA, CDR2 YSLEER. The chain's CDR3 is CASSILGTANSPLHF. The CDR3 DNA is TGCGCCAGCAGCATACTCGGGACAGCCAATTCACCCCTCCACTTT.

The chain recombines TRBV2 with TRBJ1-4, with D unresolved. CDR1 SNHLY and CDR2 FYNNEI come from the germline V gene. Trimming shortened V by 3 bases and J by 4 bases, and 9 bases separated the two germline ends. This CDR3 has 14 residues. The chain's CDR3 is CASSDLGFNEKLFF. The CDR3 nucleotides read TGTGCCAGCAGTGACCTGGGCTTTAATGAAAAACTGTTTTTT.

The chain uses TRBV14 and TRBJ2-7; 7 nucleotides match TRBD2. V dropped 4 bases and J dropped 3; count of bases not matched to a gene: 6. This CDR3 has 14 residues. Germline assignment: CDR1 SGHDN and CDR2 FVKESK. As DNA, the CDR3 is TGTGCCAGCAGCCCGGGACGGGGGGACTACGAGCAGTACTTC. It yields the protein CASSPGRGDYEQYF.

Regarding this clone: Germline is not matched at one junction end, which may reflect a read error. V is TRBV11-1 and J is TRBJ1-2; TRBD1 might be the D (6 bases). This CDR3 spans 12 amino acids. Germline assignment: CDR1 SGHAT and CDR2 FQDESV (reference sequence). CDR3 amino acids: CASSSGRTAVLF. CDR3 DNA: TGTGCCAGCAGCTCTGGACGGACAGCGGTGCTCTTC.

The chain couples TRBV19 to TRBJ1-5; 8 nucleotides align to TRBD1. CDR1 is LNHDA and CDR2 is SQIVND in the germline V gene (reference sequence). Trimming at V came to 5 bases and at J to 7 bases, leaving 16 bases not matched to a gene. The CDR3 loop spans 17 amino acids. The CDR3 DNA reads as TGTGCCAGTAGTTCGTCGACAGGGGACGCACTTTGGCAGCCCCAGCATTTT. This translates into CASSSSTGDALWQPQHF.

V gene TRBV6-6 combines with J gene TRBJ2-7, with TRBD2 matching over 7 bases. Germline V CDR1 and CDR2: MNHNY, SVGAGI (reference sequence). The CDR3 has 14 residues. V was pared by 7 bases and J by 1 base, with 7 bases of the junction left unmatched. The CDR3 DNA is TGTGCCAGCAACCCTAGCGGTGTTTCCTACGAGCAGTACTTC. It translates to CASNPSGVSYEQYF.